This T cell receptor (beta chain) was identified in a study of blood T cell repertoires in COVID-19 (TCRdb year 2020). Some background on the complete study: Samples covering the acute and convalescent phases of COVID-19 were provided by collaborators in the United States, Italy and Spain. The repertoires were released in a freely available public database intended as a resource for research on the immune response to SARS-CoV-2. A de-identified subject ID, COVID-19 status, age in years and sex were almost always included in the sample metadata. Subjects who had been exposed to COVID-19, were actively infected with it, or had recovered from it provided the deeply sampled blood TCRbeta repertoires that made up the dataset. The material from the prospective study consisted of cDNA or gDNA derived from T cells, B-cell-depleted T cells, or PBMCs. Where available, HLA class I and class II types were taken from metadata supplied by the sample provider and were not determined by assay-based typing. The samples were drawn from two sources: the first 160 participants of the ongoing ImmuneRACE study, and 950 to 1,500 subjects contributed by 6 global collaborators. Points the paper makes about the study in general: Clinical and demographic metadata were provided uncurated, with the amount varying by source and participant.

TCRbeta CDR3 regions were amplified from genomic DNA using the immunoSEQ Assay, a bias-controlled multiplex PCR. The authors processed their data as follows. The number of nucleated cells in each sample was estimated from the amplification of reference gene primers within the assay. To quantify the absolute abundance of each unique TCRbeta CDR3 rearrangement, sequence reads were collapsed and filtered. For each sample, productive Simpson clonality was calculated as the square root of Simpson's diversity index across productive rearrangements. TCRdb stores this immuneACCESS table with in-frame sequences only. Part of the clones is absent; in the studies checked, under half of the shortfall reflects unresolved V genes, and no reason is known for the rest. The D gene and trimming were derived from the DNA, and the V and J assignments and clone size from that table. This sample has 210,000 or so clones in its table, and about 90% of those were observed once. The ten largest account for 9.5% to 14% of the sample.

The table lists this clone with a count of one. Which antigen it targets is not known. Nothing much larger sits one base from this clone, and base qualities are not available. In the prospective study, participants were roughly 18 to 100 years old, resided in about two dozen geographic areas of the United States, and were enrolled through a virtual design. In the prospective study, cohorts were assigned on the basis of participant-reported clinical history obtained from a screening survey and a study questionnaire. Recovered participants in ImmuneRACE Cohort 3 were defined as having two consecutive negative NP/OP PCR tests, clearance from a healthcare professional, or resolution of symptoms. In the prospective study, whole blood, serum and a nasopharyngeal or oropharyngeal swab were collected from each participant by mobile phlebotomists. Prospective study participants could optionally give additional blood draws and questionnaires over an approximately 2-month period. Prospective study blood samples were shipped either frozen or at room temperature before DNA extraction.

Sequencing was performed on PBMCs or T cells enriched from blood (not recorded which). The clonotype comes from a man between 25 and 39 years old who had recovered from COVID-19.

The CDR3 amino acid sequence is: CASSQPGFNYGYTF. The DNA is as follows: TGCGCCAGCAGCCAGCCGGGGTTTAACTATGGCTACACCTTC. This chain is built from TRBV4-1 and TRBJ1-2; the D gene identity is not certain. The germline V gene specifies MGHRA as CDR1 and YSYEKL as CDR2. Deletion took 3 bases off V and 1 base off J, with a span of 9 bases between the germline ends. The CDR3, cysteine through phenylalanine, is 14 amino acids long. Only the CDR3 region is kept as DNA, spanning 42 bases read in frame from base 1.